What follows are 31 T cell receptor beta chains derived from one specimen sequenced in a study of radiotherapy plus CTLA-4 blockade in lung cancer. The assay was immunoSEQ multiplex PCR, and TCRdb's table has in-frame clones only and misses some. There are over 100,000 clones in the sample; approximately 80% occur only once, and roughly 3.3% lies in the top ten. The sample consisted of peripheral blood, taken from a patient treated with radiotherapy plus ipilimumab. The origin of the receptors is a human donor with non-small cell lung cancer that progressed on radiotherapy plus ipilimumab. Some clones in this sample may be carry-over from other donors' samples.

J is TRBJ2-1 and V is TRBV11-2; 13 bases map to TRBD2. The CDR3 covers 17 residues. Germline trimming cut 0 bases from V and 4 bases from J; bases unmatched to any gene: 3. Germline lookup yields CDR1 SGHAT and CDR2 FQNNGV. The CDR3 loop is CASSLDRTSGGYNEQFF. The DNA of the CDR3 is TGTGCCAGCAGCTTAGATCGGACTAGCGGGGGATACAATGAGCAGTTCTTC. The full variable domain, its missing parts supplied by reference TRBV11-2 and TRBJ2-1, is EAGVAQSPRYKIIEKRQSVAFWCNPISGHATLYWYQQILGQGPKLLIQFQNNGVVDDSQLPKDRFSAERLKGVDSTLKIQPAKLEDSAVYLCASSLDRTSGGYNEQFFGPGTRLTVL.

The chain recombines TRBV9 with TRBJ1-6; maybe TRBD1 (6 bases). With 3 bases removed from V and 5 bases from J, the gap between germline ends came to 9 bases. Looked up from germline, CDR1 is SGDLS and CDR2 is YYNGEE. The CDR3 is made up of 14 amino acids. The CDR3 here is CASSEGGDNSPLHF. CDR3 in DNA: TGTGCCAGCAGCGAAGGGGGGGATAATTCACCCCTCCACTTT.

V gene TRBV9 combines with J gene TRBJ1-4, with a possible D match to TRBD1 (6 bases). V lost 0 bases and J lost 6, with 15 bases in between. Germline CDR1 and CDR2: SGDLS and YYNGEE. CDR3 length: 16 amino acids. CDR3 in DNA: TGTGCCAGCAGCGTAGCACCACAGGGTGGTGATGAAAAACTGTTTTTT. As protein: CASSVAPQGGDEKLFF.

The V and J genes are TRBV5-1 and TRBJ2-1, with 9 bases that match TRBD2. In germline, CDR1 is SGHRS, CDR2 YFSETQ. V lost 6 bases to trimming and J lost 3 bases; unmatched junction nucleotides: 4. This CDR3 has 14 residues. CDR3 coding DNA: TGCGCCAGCATAGCGGGGGCAGGCTACAATGAGCAGTTCTTC. Translated: CASIAGAGYNEQFF.

This clone has ten or more counts. J is TRBJ1-5 and V is TRBV28; TRBD1 aligns across 8 bases. Losses at the gene ends were 7 bases for V and 0 bases for J; bases not matched to a gene: 8. The CDR3 is made up of 16 amino acids. Germline lookup yields CDR1 MDHEN and CDR2 SYDVKM. The CDR3 reads CASTFLGQGSNQPQHF. The DNA for the CDR3 is TGTGCCAGCACATTTCTCGGACAGGGTAGCAATCAGCCCCAGCATTTT.

CDR3 sequence: CASRTGSSPNYGYTF. CDR3 nucleotide sequence: TGTGCCAGTAGGACAGGGTCCTCGCCCAACTATGGCTACACCTTC. V and J are TRBV19 and TRBJ1-2; 7 bases are a match to TRBD1. The CDR3 is made up of 15 amino acids. Germline V lookup: CDR1 LNHDA, CDR2 SQIVND (reference sequence). J gave up 2 bases and V 6 bases, and 9 bases lay outside the gene matches.

The chain employs TRBV14 and TRBJ1-2; D might be TRBD1 (5 bases). The CDR3 runs to 12 residues. CDR1 SGHDN and CDR2 FVKESK come from the germline V gene. V was pared by 6 bases and J by 8 bases, with 13 bases between. CDR3 sequence: CASSPLGVGYTF. The DNA of the CDR3 is TGTGCCAGCAGTCCCCTGGGGGTCGGCTACACCTTC.

The CDR3 here is CASSLRATGERGYTF. The CDR3 DNA is TGTGCCAGCAGTTTAAGAGCGACAGGGGAGCGGGGCTACACCTTC. The chain combines TRBV27 with TRBJ1-2, with TRBD1 matching 8 bases. J lost 8 bases, V lost 2 bases, and 10 bases had no gene match. The germline CDR1 and CDR2 sequences are MNHEY and SMNVEV (reference sequence). The CDR3 extends over 15 amino acids.

The chain links TRBV7-2 to TRBJ2-7; D is unclear. Germline V gene sequence: CDR1 SGHTA, CDR2 FQGNSA. The CDR3 has 13 amino acids. V shed 3 bases and J shed 5 bases, with 11 bases lying between them. CDR3 sequence reads: CASSFWVPNEQYF. CDR3 DNA: TGTGCCAGCAGCTTCTGGGTTCCCAACGAGCAGTACTTC.

Here the CDR3 reads CASTVTGRLNYGYTF. DNA for the CDR3: TGTGCCAGCACCGTAACGGGCAGGCTTAACTATGGCTACACCTTC. The chain couples TRBV5-4 to TRBJ1-2; D uncertain. Deletions cut 6 bases from V and 1 base from J, with 16 bases between. The length of the CDR3 is 15 residues. Germline CDR1 SGHNT, CDR2 YYREEE (reference sequence).

The table lists this clone with a few counts. The V call is TRBV11-3, the J call TRBJ1-4; D might be TRBD1 (6 bases). Trimming shortened V by 5 bases and J by 5 bases, and 15 bases separated the two germline ends. CDR1 and CDR2 from the germline V gene are SGHNT and YENEEA. CDR3 length equals 15 residues. CDR3 nucleotide sequence: TGTGCCAGCAGCCAGGGGAGCAGCATGAATGAAAAACTGTTTTTT. This sequence encodes CASSQGSSMNEKLFF.

As regards this clone: Mismatch with germline at one junction end may stem from a read error. This rearrangement joins TRBV7-7 to TRBJ2-7; no definite D call. Germline lookup yields CDR1 SSHAT and CDR2 FNYEAQ (reference sequence). There are 14 residues in the CDR3. CDR3 sequence (DNA): TGTGCTAGCAGTTTTGTCAGGAGCTCCTACGAGCAGTACTTC. Its translation: CASSFVRSSYEQYF.

The V gene is TRBV2, the J gene TRBJ1-6; 7 bases line up with TRBD1. Germline V gene sequence: CDR1 SNHLY, CDR2 FYNNEI. Trimming removed 6 bases from V and 9 bases from J; junction bases left unmatched: 14. CDR3 length: 16 amino acids. The CDR3 is CASRETGRELGSPLHF. Here the CDR3 DNA reads TGTGCCAGCAGGGAGACAGGGAGGGAATTAGGTTCACCCCTCCACTTT.

This clone was counted a few times. V and J are TRBV6-6 and TRBJ1-1; D is unresolved. The V and J ends lost 6 bases and 1 base respectively, with 12 bases between them. This CDR3 comprises 14 residues. CDR1 and CDR2 (germline): MNHNY, SVGAGI (reference sequence). Here the CDR3 reads CASSNQAPNTEAFF. CDR3 DNA sequence: TGTGCCAGCAGCAACCAGGCCCCGAACACTGAAGCTTTCTTT.

The chain recombines TRBV5-6 with TRBJ1-2, with D perhaps TRBD1 (5 bases). The CDR3 consists of 14 residues. V was cut by 4 bases and J by 8 bases, with 18 bases left in between. CDR1 SGHDT and CDR2 YYEEEE come from the germline V gene. The CDR3 DNA follows: TGTGCCAGCAGCCGAAGGATGGGGCTTGGGGGCTACACCTTC. Amino acids: CASSRRMGLGGYTF.

The CDR3 nucleotides read TGCGCCAGCAGTCAGTACACGGACCGATCATTCATGAACACTGAAGCTTTCTTT. This translates into CASSQYTDRSFMNTEAFF. The V call is TRBV23-1, the J call TRBJ1-1; D not certain. TRBV23-1 is annotated as an ORF whose role is uncertain. V lost 3 bases, J lost 0 bases, and 20 bases lay in between. CDR3 length equals 18 residues.

The CDR3 region has the DNA TGTGCCAGCTCACCACCAGGCAGGGGCTCTGGAAACACCATATATTTT. It encodes CASSPPGRGSGNTIYF. The chain uses TRBV18 and TRBJ1-3, with D perhaps matching TRBD1 (6 bases). V lost 0 bases and J lost 0, with 9 bases in between. CDR3 length: 16 residues. Looked up from germline, CDR1 is KGHSH and CDR2 is LQKENI.

The CDR3 bases are TGTGCCAGCAGGACCGGACTAGCGGGGGGGCGGTCGGACATTCAGTACTTC. It codes for CASRTGLAGGRSDIQYF. The chain is built from TRBV2 and TRBJ2-4; 15 bases align to TRBD2. V lost 6 bases and J lost 8; bases outside the gene matches: 11. Germline-derived CDR1 and CDR2 are SNHLY and FYNNEI. The CDR3 is made up of 17 amino acids.

This chain links TRBV7-2 with TRBJ1-3; D is possibly TRBD1 (6 bases). V lost 2 bases and J lost 7, with 6 bases in between. The length of the CDR3 is 12 residues. Germline loops: CDR1 SGHTA, CDR2 FQGNSA. The CDR3 sequence is CASSLQGNTIYF. The CDR3, as DNA: TGTGCCAGCAGCTTACAGGGGAACACCATATATTTT.

This chain uses TRBV7-9 with TRBJ2-7; D is perhaps TRBD2 (5 bases). V lost 5 bases and J 7 bases, leaving 18 bases between the germline ends. The germline CDR1 and CDR2 sequences are SEHNR and FQNEAQ (reference sequence). The CDR3 is 14 amino acids. The CDR3 loop is CASSHGVAVWEQYF. DNA for the CDR3: TGTGCCAGCAGCCACGGGGTGGCTGTGTGGGAGCAGTACTTC.

The rearrangement links TRBV29-1 to TRBJ2-6; D uncertain. The length of the CDR3 is 11 residues. The ends were cut back, 7 bases at V and 8 bases at J, with 9 bases in the middle. Germline CDR1 and CDR2: SQVTM and ANQGSEA. The CDR3 protein is CSGTLSNVLTF. The CDR3, as DNA: TGCAGCGGGACCCTGTCCAACGTCCTGACTTTC.

The genes are TRBV5-1 and TRBJ2-3, with D possibly called TRBD1 or TRBD2 (7 bases each). This CDR3 has 15 amino acids. Germline CDR1 reads SGHRS; CDR2 reads YFSETQ. With 2 bases removed from V and 2 bases from J, the gap between germline ends came to 12 bases. This CDR3 reads CASSFRGGYTDTQYF. The CDR3 DNA is TGCGCCAGCAGCTTCAGGGGGGGCTACACAGATACGCAGTATTTT.

CDR3 sequence reads: CASSYSTEPLMAFF. The DNA of the CDR3 is TGTGCCAGCAGTTACTCGACAGAGCCTTTAATGGCTTTCTTT. This chain uses TRBV6-5 with TRBJ1-1; perhaps TRBD1 as D (5 bases). The CDR3 length is 14 residues. Trimming left V 0 bases short and J 11 bases short, with 16 bases between. CDR1 and CDR2 (germline): MNHEY, SVGAGI.

The CDR3 protein is CASRSGGNNSPLHF. CDR3 nucleotide sequence: TGTGCCAGTAGAAGCGGCGGGAACAATTCACCCCTCCACTTT. V is TRBV19 and J is TRBJ1-6; D gene unclear. The ends were cut back, 6 bases at V and 7 bases at J, with 13 bases in the middle. This CDR3 has 14 amino acids. The germline V gene encodes CDR1 LNHDA and CDR2 SQIVND (reference sequence).

V and J are TRBV6-6 and TRBJ2-1, with TRBD2 as a possible D gene (7 bases). The V gene lost 7 bases and the J gene lost 6 bases, with 10 bases spanning the gap. From germline, CDR1 is MNHNY and CDR2 SVGAGI (reference sequence). This CDR3 contains 12 residues. The CDR3 DNA sequence: TGTGCCAGCAAGGGGGGGGTCAATGAGCAGTTCTTC. Translating it yields CASKGGVNEQFF.

The rearrangement links TRBV6-5 to TRBJ1-4; D is undetermined. Looked up from germline, CDR1 is MNHEY and CDR2 is SVGAGI. The CDR3 totals 15 residues. V lost 0 bases and J lost 10, with 15 bases in between. CDR3 sequence: CASSYSGSGRGKLFF. DNA for the CDR3: TGTGCCAGCAGTTACTCCGGGTCTGGGAGAGGAAAACTGTTTTTT.

This clone showed up just once. The V and J genes are TRBV7-9 and TRBJ2-5; D is perhaps TRBD1 or TRBD2 (5 bases each). The V gene lost 5 bases and the J gene lost 0 bases, with 19 bases spanning the gap. Germline V gives CDR1 SEHNR, CDR2 FQNEAQ (reference sequence). CDR3 length equals 17 residues. CDR3 residues: CASSRDQVAVYQETQYF. The CDR3 DNA follows: TGTGCCAGCAGCCGGGACCAGGTCGCAGTGTACCAAGAGACCCAGTACTTC. Supplemented by reference TRBV7-9 and TRBJ2-5, the full variable domain reads DTGVSQNPRHKITKRGQNVTFRCDPISEHNRLYWYRQTLGQGPEFLTYFQNEAQLEKSRLLSDRFSAERPKGSFSTLEIQRTEQGDSAMYLCASSRDQVAVYQETQYFGPGTRLLVL.

The chain uses TRBV18 and TRBJ2-1; D is perhaps TRBD1 (6 bases). The length of the CDR3 is 13 residues. Trimming cost V 4 bases and J 6 bases, with 10 bases left between them. Germline V gives CDR1 KGHSH, CDR2 LQKENI. The CDR3 DNA reads TGTGCCAGCTCACTCGGGACATCCAATGAGCAGTTCTTC. It yields the protein CASSLGTSNEQFF.

J is TRBJ2-2 and V is TRBV5-5; D gene uncertain. V was clipped by 1 base and J by 7 bases, with 5 bases between them. Germline V gene sequence: CDR1 SGHKS, CDR2 YYEKEE (reference sequence). The length of the CDR3 is 12 residues. The CDR3 bases are TGTGCCAGCAGCTTGACTAACGGGGAGCTGTTTTTT. Translated: CASSLTNGELFF.

The V call is TRBV7-2, the J call TRBJ2-6; 7 nucleotides agree with TRBD1. V shed 3 bases and J 0 bases; nucleotides not matched to a gene: 8. There are 18 residues in the CDR3. Germline V gene data show CDR1 as SGHTA and CDR2 as FQGNSA. CDR3 amino acids: CASSFGTVLFSGANVLTF. The DNA for the CDR3 is TGTGCCAGCAGCTTCGGGACAGTTCTCTTCTCTGGGGCCAACGTCCTGACTTTC.

The CDR3 protein is CASSLVQADEQFF. Here the CDR3 DNA reads TGTGCCAGCAGCTTGGTACAGGCTGATGAGCAGTTCTTC. This rearrangement joins TRBV5-4 to TRBJ2-1; a weak D match, TRBD1 (5 bases). V lost 0 bases and J lost 8, with 9 bases in between. The CDR3 is made up of 13 amino acids. Per the germline V gene, CDR1 is SGHNT and CDR2 is YYREEE (reference sequence).